Presented here are 19 T cell receptor beta chains from one specimen sequenced in a study of cytomegalovirus exposure and HLA in healthy donors. The PCR made use of 60 Vbeta and 13 Jbeta primers. Clones were read by immunoSEQ multiplex PCR, and TCRdb kept only the in-frame ones, dropping some. In the table there are 150,000 or so clones, over 60% of which are singletons. The sequenced sample consisted of PBMCs. Source of these receptors: a man in his forties or fifties in good health and CMV-seropositive.

The CDR3 sequence: CASSRQRGGYNEQFF. CDR3 nucleotides: TGTGCCAGCAGCCGACAGCGGGGGGGTTACAATGAGCAGTTCTTC. V usage is TRBV4-2 and J usage is TRBJ2-1; 10 bases match TRBD2. V shed 4 bases, J shed 4 bases, and the junction held 4 bases outside the gene matches. The CDR3 length is 15 residues. The germline gives CDR1 LGHNA, CDR2 YNFKEQ.

The V and J genes are TRBV14 and TRBJ2-5; tentative D call: TRBD1 (6 bases). The CDR3 consists of 14 residues. The germline gives CDR1 SGHDN, CDR2 FVKESK. Trimming removed 4 bases at V and 6 bases at J, with 15 bases between. CDR3 in amino acids: CASSPQGSRKTQYF. The CDR3 DNA reads as TGTGCCAGCAGCCCACAGGGATCCAGGAAGACCCAGTACTTC.

The V call is TRBV6-1, the J call TRBJ2-1; unclear D gene. The CDR3 sequence is 15 residues long. The germline CDR1 and CDR2 sequences are MNHNS and SASEGT. Between the trimmed V and J ends, which lost 2 bases and 6 bases, there was a span of 14 bases. CDR3 sequence (DNA): TGTGCCAGCAGTGAACAGGCTATTGACATCAATGAGCAGTTCTTC. Its protein is CASSEQAIDINEQFF.

The chain employs TRBV1 and TRBJ1-2; no check of the table's D call, TRBD1, against the DNA was made. TRBV1 is a pseudogene segment. The CDR3 is made up of 13 amino acids. CDR3 DNA sequence: TGCACCAGCAGCCAAGAGGCGACAGGGGACTACACCTTC. It specifies CTSSQEATGDYTF.

The chain is built from TRBV7-6 and TRBJ2-2; weak D call: TRBD1 (6 bases). Looked up from germline, CDR1 is SGHVS and CDR2 is FNYEAQ. Trimming pared 6 bases from V and 6 bases from J, leaving 11 bases between. This CDR3 spans 13 amino acids. CDR3 coding DNA: TGTGCCAGCAGGGCAGGGGTCCCCGGGGAGCTGTTTTTT. Translation: CASRAGVPGELFF.

The chain uses TRBV28 and TRBJ2-1; TRBD1 might be the D (6 bases). Between the trimmed V and J ends, which lost 3 bases and 0 bases, there was a span of 15 bases. Per the germline V gene, CDR1 is MDHEN and CDR2 is SYDVKM. The CDR3 extends over 17 amino acids. CDR3 amino acids: CASSFVRGLSSYNEQFF. DNA of the CDR3: TGTGCCAGCAGTTTTGTCAGGGGCCTTAGCTCCTACAATGAGCAGTTCTTC.

The CDR3 loop is CASSPGGAQYF. CDR3 in DNA: TGTGCCAGCAGTCCGGGGGGGGCCCAGTACTTC. V is TRBV7-2 and J is TRBJ2-5; 8 nucleotides align to TRBD2. Germline CDR1 is SGHTA and CDR2 is FQGNSA. V lost 6 bases and J lost 9; bases outside the gene matches: 3. The CDR3 covers 11 residues.

The chain employs TRBV11-1 and TRBJ1-4; D perhaps matches TRBD1 (5 bases). The CDR3 loop spans 13 amino acids. The germline V gene has CDR1 SGHAT and CDR2 FQDESV (reference sequence). V shed 5 bases and J shed 8 bases, with 12 bases lying between them. The CDR3 protein is CASSPPGVEKLFF. CDR3 coding DNA: TGTGCCAGCAGCCCACCGGGGGTCGAAAAACTGTTTTTT.

The rearrangement links TRBV7-7 to TRBJ2-1; 8 nucleotides match TRBD2. Trimming at V came to 3 bases and at J to 7 bases, leaving 8 bases not matched to a gene. The CDR3 length is 15 residues. CDR1 and CDR2 from the germline V gene are SSHAT and FNYEAQ (reference sequence). CDR3 protein: CASSLGTSGFNEQFF. CDR3 bases: TGTGCCAGCAGCTTGGGAACTAGCGGATTTAATGAGCAGTTCTTC.

The rearrangement joins TRBV5-1 to TRBJ1-1, with D perhaps matching TRBD1 (5 bases). Trimming shortened V by 4 bases and J by 2 bases, and 9 bases separated the two germline ends. The CDR3 loop spans 13 amino acids. The germline gives CDR1 SGHRS, CDR2 YFSETQ. The CDR3 DNA is TGCGCCAGCAGCATAGGGGTCAACACTGAAGCTTTCTTT. Translation gives CASSIGVNTEAFF.

The rearrangement uses TRBV28 and TRBJ2-1, with 7 bases lining up with TRBD1. V dropped 9 bases and J dropped 6; count of bases not matched to a gene: 17. The CDR3 totals 16 residues. The germline gives CDR1 MDHEN, CDR2 SYDVKM. In DNA, the CDR3 is TGTGCCAGTGACAGGACAGGTTACACGTCTTTCAATGAGCAGTTCTTC. Protein sequence: CASDRTGYTSFNEQFF.

The chain has TRBV5-6 and TRBJ2-3, with D possibly being TRBD2 (6 bases). The length of the CDR3 is 14 residues. Germline-derived CDR1 and CDR2 are SGHDT and YYEEEE. V lost 4 bases to trimming and J lost 2 bases, with 11 bases between them. This CDR3 reads CASSPGLSTDTQYF. The CDR3 nucleotides are TGTGCCAGCAGCCCGGGACTTTCCACAGATACGCAGTATTTT.

This clone has just one count. The chain combines TRBV19 with TRBJ2-7, with 9 bases lining up with TRBD1. CDR1 is LNHDA, CDR2 SQIVND, per germline (reference sequence). The junction had 6 bases not matched to a gene; V was cut back by 3 bases and J by 6 bases. There are 14 residues in the CDR3. The CDR3 is CASSIWGQGAEQYF. CDR3 DNA sequence: TGTGCCAGTAGTATTTGGGGACAGGGTGCCGAGCAGTACTTC.

A few counts support this clone. This sequence joins TRBV6-5 and TRBJ1-1, with D perhaps matching TRBD1 (5 bases). Germline CDR1 is MNHEY and CDR2 is SVGAGI. This CDR3 spans 12 amino acids. The ends were cut back, 8 bases at V and 12 bases at J, with 19 bases in the middle. The CDR3 DNA sequence: TGTGCCAGCGCCCCCGCGGGGGGGACGACTTTCTTT. Residues: CASAPAGGTTFF.

This clone was found once. J is TRBJ2-3 and V is TRBV28; D is perhaps TRBD1 (5 bases). The CDR3 covers 13 residues. The germline V gene encodes CDR1 MDHEN and CDR2 SYDVKM. Trimming shortened V by 7 bases and J by 2 bases, and 10 bases separated the two germline ends. The DNA of the CDR3 is TGTGCCAGCACCCCAGGGCCCACAGATACGCAGTATTTT. This sequence encodes CASTPGPTDTQYF.

V usage is TRBV5-4 and J usage is TRBJ1-1; no firm D call. Germline V gives CDR1 SGHNT, CDR2 YYREEE (reference sequence). CDR3 length equals 17 residues. Trimming shortened V by 4 bases and J by 4 bases, and 23 bases separated the two germline ends. The CDR3 here is CASSPSWERVRGTEAFF. CDR3 sequence (DNA): TGTGCCAGCAGCCCAAGTTGGGAGAGAGTCCGTGGCACTGAAGCTTTCTTT.

This chain uses TRBV4-1 with TRBJ2-3, with 7 bases aligning to TRBD2. The J segment lost 5 bases and the V segment lost 1 base, leaving 9 bases of the junction unmatched. Looked up from germline, CDR1 is MGHRA and CDR2 is YSYEKL. CDR3 length: 16 amino acids. The CDR3 sequence: CASSQVAGDYGDTQYF. The CDR3 DNA sequence: TGCGCCAGCAGCCAAGTGGCGGGAGACTATGGAGATACGCAGTATTTT.

The rearrangement uses TRBV4-3 and TRBJ2-7; 7 bases fit TRBD2. Germline-derived CDR1 and CDR2 are LGHNA and YSLEER. CDR3 size: 15 residues. The V segment lost 1 base and the J segment 2 bases; nucleotides outside the gene matches: 5. CDR3 DNA: TGCGCCAGCAGCCAAGCCCTAGCGGCCGCCTACGAGCAGTACTTC. This translates into CASSQALAAAYEQYF.

DNA of the CDR3: TGTGCCAGCAGCTTAGCGTACGGGACCGGGGAGCTGTTTTTT. Translation gives CASSLAYGTGELFF. The chain uses TRBV7-9 and TRBJ2-2; the D is unclear. The V and J ends lost 0 bases and 5 bases respectively, with 7 bases between them. CDR3 size: 14 residues. Germline V gene lookup returns CDR1 SEHNR and CDR2 FQNEAQ (reference sequence).